This TCR beta chain was identified during a study of beta chain features in type 1 diabetes. Findings and caveats of the study: Among type 1 diabetes patients, VDJ junctions had fewer insertions and more deletions.

The authors reverse transcribed all of the isolated RNA, so sequencing captured expressed TCRB transcripts. Data came from immunoSEQ multiplex PCR; TCRdb stores just in-frame clones and leaves some out. The data show about 130,000 clones, roughly a tenth seen once. Trimming stripped 1 base from V and 5 bases from J, with 8 bases between. The CDR3 is 13 residues long. The germline V gene has CDR1 MDHEN and CDR2 SYDVKM. Note on this clone: Antigen unknown.

Sequenced: central memory CD4+ T cells from blood. The clonotype comes from a man younger than 35 in good health. The rearrangement links TRBV28 to TRBJ2-5; D may be TRBD1 (5 bases). The CDR3 spells CASSLSAGETQYF. The CDR3 nucleotides are TGTGCCAGCAGTTTATCGGCAGGGGAGACCCAGTACTTC.